This T cell receptor beta chain was sequenced for a study of siplizumab effects on memory and regulatory T cells (dated by TCRdb to 2018 to 2020). With regard to the full study: The effect of the anti-CD2 antibody siplizumab on alloreactive T-cell subsets was examined in allogeneic mixed lymphocyte reactions constructed from human PBMCs. Overall study outcomes, separate from this receptor: Sequences below about 10^-5 frequency were poorly captured, so only a minor fraction of alloreactive clones could be mapped to unstimulated subsets. Unstimulated naive T cells appeared to be more diverse than memory T cells, and naive cells seemed to make a substantial contribution to the alloresponse. Whether proliferating Tregs from siplizumab cultures actually had suppressive function was not functionally confirmed. Siplizumab significantly reduced the cumulative frequency of alloreactive sequences traceable to unstimulated CD4+ memory T cells. Among mappable alloreactive CD4+ clones, an average Treg-derived fraction of roughly 69% was observed with siplizumab, compared with more than 25% in control reactions. About 80-96% of proliferating CD4+ or CD8+ clones could not be given a naive or memory phenotype.

The library was prepared using the immunoSEQ multiplex PCR assay. Approximately 93,000 TCR templates per sample were assayed by the deep sequencing platform. Genomic DNA extracted from sorted T cells was used for TCRbeta CDR3 sequencing. As for how the authors treated the data: Clonal analysis of TCRbeta CDR3 data was done in the R programming language. Alloreactive CD4+ and CD8+ clones were defined by comparing unstimulated samples with post-reaction CFSE-low samples. Regulatory or non-regulatory origin of alloreactive CD4+ clones was assigned by matching sequences to the sorted unstimulated Treg and non-Treg repertoires. Drawn from immuneACCESS, this table holds only the in-frame rearrangements with V and J called that TCRdb kept. Clones are partly lost; checked studies trace under half to an unresolved V gene and leave the rest unexplained. V, J and clone size are taken as reported in that table, and D and trimming were inferred from the DNA itself. This sample lists approximately 100,000 clones; roughly 94% were detected once. The ten largest clonotypes hold less than 0.85% of the sample.

Trimming costs V 2 bases and J 1 base, and their ends lie 8 bases apart. Measured from the cysteine to the phenylalanine, the CDR3 is 14 residues long. CDR3 DNA only is kept here, 42 bases in frame from base 1. CDR1 and CDR2 are read off the germline V gene as SGHTA and FQGNSA. Sorted unstimulated T cells and proliferating T cells recovered from mixed lymphocyte reactions were subjected to TCRbeta CDR3 sequencing. Fresh whole blood from ten HLA-typed healthy donors was used as the source from which PBMCs were isolated. Unstimulated CD4+ regulatory T cells were FACS-sorted to map the origin of alloreactive clones. Regarding this clone: No antigen is known for it. Qualities for individual bases were not recorded, and no much larger clone is one base off.

Recombination linked TRBV7-2 to TRBJ1-1; a weak D assignment points to TRBD1 (5 bases agree). Sequencing was performed on Tregs sorted from blood. This clonotype originated in a human donor in good health. Read as DNA, the sequence is TGTGCCAGCAGCTTAAGGGGTCGGAACACTGAAGCTTTCTTT. The encoded protein is CASSLRGRNTEAFF.